The present T cell receptor beta chain was sequenced within a study of blood T cells in healthy people across ages. Study-level points and caveats: PBMCs went unsorted, and a conclusive naive versus antigen-experienced comparison was therefore prevented. Long-lived and aged donors differed, with more naive CD4+ cells and higher diversity in the long-lived.

Isolation recovered at least 6 million PBMCs from every sample. The CDR3 loop spans 15 amino acids. The germline V gene encodes CDR1 SGHTA and CDR2 FQGNSA. The V and J ends lost 6 bases and 2 bases respectively, with 15 bases between them. It was with a sample-barcoded 5' primer and a J-beta primer mix that a second PCR of about 6 to 12 cycles was run. TCRdb redid the calling of the 5' RACE reads with MiXCR, one entry per CDR3 protein. The table lists about a million distinct CDR3 sequences, roughly 51% of them singletons. This clonotype came up a few times. The antigen remains undetermined. This rearrangement joins TRBV7-2 to TRBJ2-3; tentatively, D is TRBD2 (5 bases). This receptor was taken from an older woman in good health. The specimen sequenced was blood. The CDR3 coding sequence is TGTGCCAGCAGTTTTAGGACGGGATACACAGATACGCAGTATTTT. As protein: CASSFRTGYTDTQYF.